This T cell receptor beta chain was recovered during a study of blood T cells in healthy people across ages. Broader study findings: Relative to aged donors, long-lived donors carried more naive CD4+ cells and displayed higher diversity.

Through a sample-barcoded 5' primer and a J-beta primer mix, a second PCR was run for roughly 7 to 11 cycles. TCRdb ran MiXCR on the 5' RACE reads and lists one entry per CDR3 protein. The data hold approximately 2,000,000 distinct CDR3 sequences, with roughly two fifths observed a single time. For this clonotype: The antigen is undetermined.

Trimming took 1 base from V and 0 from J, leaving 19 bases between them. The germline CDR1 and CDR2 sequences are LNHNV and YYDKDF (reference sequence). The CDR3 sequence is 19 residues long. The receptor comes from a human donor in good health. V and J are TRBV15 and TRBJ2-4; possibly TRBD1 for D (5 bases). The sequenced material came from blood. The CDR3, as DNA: TGTGCCACCAGCAGAGCCCCCCCCGGAGACAGATTAGCCAAAAACATTCAGTACTTC. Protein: CATSRAPPGDRLAKNIQYF.